The rows below give T cell receptor beta chains drawn from one sample of a study of T cells in Graves' hyperthyroidism and ophthalmopathy. TCRdb processed the multiplex PCR reads anew with MiXCR; each CDR3 protein has one entry. The sample shows around 250,000 distinct CDR3 sequences, approximately 15% of them seen only once. The sequencing sample was made of blood. The receptors stem from a woman in her thirties or forties with Graves' hyperthyroidism that later progressed to Graves' ophthalmopathy. CDR3s include the opening cysteine and the closing phenylalanine or tryptophan. D genes are given only for firm matches. Size tells how often a clone was seen (once, few, many) or the class of an expanded clone, and some rows leave it out.

CDR3 DNA,CDR3 protein,D gene,V gene,clone size,J gene
TGTGCCAGCAGTCCAACAACAAAAGGGGTATACGAGCAGTACTTC,CASSPTTKGVYEQYF,-,TRBV27,many,TRBJ2-7
TGTGCCAGTAGGCGGGGGTTCGCAGATACGCAGTATTTT,CASRRGFADTQYF,TRBD2,TRBV19,-,TRBJ2-3
TGTGCCAGCAGGCCTCCGGCCCGGGGACAGGAGAAAGATACGCAGTATTTT,CASRPPARGQEKDTQYF,TRBD1,TRBV7-9,many,TRBJ2-3
TGTGCCGCCCGGGACAGGGGATTAAAGGGCTCCTACAATGAGCAGTTCTTC,CAARDRGLKGSYNEQFF,TRBD1,TRBV28,many,TRBJ2-1
TGTGCCACCAGCAGAGATCTAGCGGGAGACGAGCAGTACTTC,CATSRDLAGDEQYF,TRBD2,TRBV15,many,TRBJ2-7
TGCGCCAGCAGACTAGCCGATAGCACAGATACGCAGTATTTT,CASRLADSTDTQYF,-,TRBV5-1,few,TRBJ2-3
TGTGCCTGGGGTGGACAGGGGACCTCGCCCCAGCATTTT,CAWGGQGTSPQHF,TRBD1,TRBV30,-,TRBJ1-5
TGTGCCTGGAAAATGACCCTGTACTCACCCCTCCACTTT,CAWKMTLYSPLHF,-,TRBV30,many,TRBJ1-6
TGTGCCAGCAGCCCCTGGAACAGTCAGCCCCAGCATTTT,CASSPWNSQPQHF,-,TRBV3-1,few,TRBJ1-5
TGTGCCACCAGTGATTCTCTGGTGGGAGGAGTACTAGGCACCGGGGAGCTGTTTTTT,CATSDSLVGGVLGTGELFF,-,TRBV24-1,many,TRBJ2-2
TGTGCCAGCAGCCTACTAGCTCAAGAGACCCAGTACTTC,CASSLLAQETQYF,-,TRBV25-1,many,TRBJ2-5
TGTGCCAGCAGCGCTACGGACAGGGGGAACGCAGATACGCAGTATTTT,CASSATDRGNADTQYF,TRBD1,TRBV7-3,-,TRBJ2-3
TGCAGTGGGGATGGGCTCCCGCCTACCTACGAGCAGTACTTC,CSGDGLPPTYEQYF,-,TRBV20-1,many,TRBJ2-7
TGTGCCAGCACCCATAGCGGGAGGGGCAATGAGCAGTTCTTC,CASTHSGRGNEQFF,TRBD2,TRBV7-9,once,TRBJ2-1